These 22 T cell receptor beta chains were sequenced from one sample in a study of blood T cell repertoires in COVID-19. The repertoire was sequenced with immunoSEQ multiplex PCR; TCRdb's copy has only in-frame clones and lacks some. Seen here are about 220,000 clones, 84% observed once, and the top ten hold just under 20%. What was sequenced was peripheral blood. All receptors come from a young man with active or convalescent COVID-19.

The rearrangement uses TRBV19 and TRBJ1-6; 7 bases match TRBD1. There are 15 residues in the CDR3. Trimming removed 3 bases from V and 6 bases from J; junction bases left unmatched: 5. Germline CDR1 is LNHDA and CDR2 is SQIVND (reference sequence). This chain's CDR3 is CASSMGTATNSPLHF. Here the CDR3 DNA reads TGTGCCAGTAGTATGGGGACAGCGACTAATTCACCCCTCCACTTT. The whole variable domain, filled in from reference TRBV19 and TRBJ1-6, reads DGGITQSPKYLFRKEGQNVTLSCEQNLNHDAMYWYRQDPGQGLRLIYYSQIVNDFQKGDIAEGYSVSREKKESFPLTVTSAQKNPTAFYLCASSMGTATNSPLHFGNGTRLTVT.

The chain joins TRBV5-4 to TRBJ2-1; D remains ambiguous. This CDR3 contains 14 residues. In germline, CDR1 is SGHNT, CDR2 YYREEE (reference sequence). Trimming stripped 0 bases from V and 5 bases from J, with 9 bases between. CDR3 residues: CASSLVPRNNEQFF. CDR3 sequence (DNA): TGTGCCAGCAGCTTGGTCCCCAGGAACAATGAGCAGTTCTTC.

The V call is TRBV28, the J call TRBJ1-2; the D gene is possibly TRBD1 (5 bases). This CDR3 contains 12 residues. Germline V gene lookup returns CDR1 MDHEN and CDR2 SYDVKM. Trimming shortened V by 3 bases and J by 10 bases, and 12 bases separated the two germline ends. Written as DNA, the CDR3 is TGTGCCAGCAGTTTGAAGGGGCTGGACTACACCTTC. It yields the protein CASSLKGLDYTF.

The chain has TRBV28 and TRBJ1-6, with TRBD1 identical over 8 bases. V gave up 3 bases and J gave up 5 bases; unmatched junction bases: 3. Germline V gene data show CDR1 as MDHEN and CDR2 as SYDVKM. The CDR3 consists of 15 residues. The CDR3 is CASSFVDRDNSPLHF. The CDR3 nucleotides are TGTGCCAGCAGTTTCGTGGACAGGGATAATTCACCCCTCCACTTT.

This clone was seen more than once but under ten times. This rearrangement joins TRBV7-3 to TRBJ2-3; 14 positions agree with TRBD2. Germline CDR1 SGHTA, CDR2 FQGTGA. V dropped 4 bases and J dropped 3; count of bases not matched to a gene: 9. The CDR3 length is 18 residues. Here the CDR3 reads CASSSGTSGSKGTDTQYF. The CDR3 DNA reads TGTGCCAGCAGCTCCGGGACTAGCGGGAGTAAAGGGACAGATACGCAGTATTTT.

This clone showed up just once. This chain connects TRBV27 to TRBJ2-7; D call uncertain. The ends were cut back, 5 bases at V and 3 bases at J, with 14 bases in the middle. The CDR3 is 14 residues long. Germline CDR1 is MNHEY and CDR2 is SMNVEV (reference sequence). The CDR3 nucleotides read TGTGCCAGCAGTCCCCCAGGCAGAAACTACGAGCAGTACTTC. Translating gives CASSPPGRNYEQYF.

This sequence joins TRBV5-4 and TRBJ2-5, with D possibly matching TRBD1 (5 bases). The germline V and J ends were trimmed by 2 bases and 2 bases, with 10 bases remaining between them. Germline assignment: CDR1 SGHNT and CDR2 YYREEE (reference sequence). This CDR3 region has 14 residues. The CDR3 bases are TGTGCCAGCAGCTTAGGGGCCGTTCAAGAGACCCAGTACTTC. Protein: CASSLGAVQETQYF.

This clone came up a few times. The V call is TRBV6-5, the J call TRBJ1-2; D is uncertain. From germline, CDR1 is MNHEY and CDR2 SVGAGI. CDR3 length equals 12 residues. V was clipped by 6 bases and J by 7 bases, with 12 bases between them. The CDR3 loop is CASRSGSPGYTF. The CDR3, as DNA: TGTGCCAGCAGGTCGGGAAGCCCTGGCTACACCTTC.

The chain is built from TRBV3-1 (or the pseudogene TRBV3-2) and TRBJ2-7; D possibly corresponds to TRBD1 (5 bases). The CDR3 has 15 residues. Germline V gene sequence: CDR1 LGHDT, CDR2 YNNKEL (reference sequence). V lost 6 bases and J lost 6, with 21 bases in between. The CDR3 is CASSLDKNRLSEQYF. The CDR3 DNA sequence: TGTGCCAGCAGTCTCGATAAGAACAGGCTTAGCGAGCAGTACTTC.

J is TRBJ2-2 and V is TRBV3-1 (or the pseudogene TRBV3-2), with 9 bases matching TRBD2. The CDR3 is 20 amino acids. Trimming took 4 bases from V and 5 from J; bases not matched to a gene: 20. Germline V gene sequence: CDR1 LGHDT, CDR2 YNNKEL (reference sequence). CDR3 sequence reads: CASSRKTGISAGGRTGELFF. The CDR3 DNA sequence: TGTGCCAGCAGCCGAAAGACAGGGATTAGTGCGGGAGGGAGGACCGGGGAGCTGTTTTTT.

As to this clone: The DNA is left out, because the CDR3 cannot be placed on it with certainty; the CDR3 is given as TCRdb lists it. This chain links TRBV19 with TRBJ1-1. With termini counted, the CDR3 has 11 amino acids. Per the germline V gene, CDR1 is LNHDA and CDR2 is SQIVND (reference sequence). CDR3 protein: CASTSGGEAFF.

This chain connects TRBV20-1 to TRBJ2-7, with 7 bases matching TRBD2. The CDR3 consists of 14 residues. The germline gives CDR1 DFQATT, CDR2 SNEGSKA (reference sequence). J was trimmed by 3 bases and V by 3 bases; bases with no gene match: 8. The CDR3 loop reads CSASWPSGYYEQYF. CDR3 in DNA: TGCAGTGCTAGTTGGCCTAGCGGTTACTACGAGCAGTACTTC.

This chain joins TRBV30 and TRBJ2-3; 15 bases are shared with TRBD2. CDR1 GTSNPN and CDR2 SVGIG come from the germline V gene (reference sequence). CDR3 length: 15 residues. V shed 3 bases, J shed 6 bases, and the junction held 4 bases outside the gene matches. Here the CDR3 DNA reads TGTGCCTGGAGCCCCGGGACTAGCGGGGGGGATACGCAGTATTTT. Amino acids: CAWSPGTSGGDTQYF.

The chain recombines TRBV5-8 with TRBJ1-5; TRBD1 might be the D (6 bases). This CDR3 comprises 13 residues. Germline V gene data show CDR1 as SGHTS and CDR2 as YDEGEE. V was shortened by 4 bases and J by 6 bases, with 11 bases between the two germline ends. CDR3: CASSPGQSQPQHF. The CDR3 DNA sequence: TGTGCCAGCAGCCCTGGACAGTCTCAGCCCCAGCATTTT.

This clone was observed a single time. The J gene is TRBJ2-1, the V gene TRBV9; TRBD2 matches 13 bases. J gave up 1 base and V 3 bases, and 7 bases lay outside the gene matches. The V gene's germline CDR1 is SGDLS and CDR2 YYNGEE. CDR3 size: 18 residues. The CDR3 sequence: CASSGLAGGAESYNEQFF. The CDR3 DNA reads TGTGCCAGCAGCGGACTAGCGGGAGGCGCAGAATCCTACAATGAGCAGTTCTTC.

The genes are TRBV3-1 (or the pseudogene TRBV3-2) and TRBJ1-4; 7 nucleotides agree with TRBD1. V gave up 2 bases and J gave up 1 base; unmatched junction bases: 1. This CDR3 is 15 amino acids long. Germline CDR1 reads LGHDT; CDR2 reads YNNKEL (reference sequence). The CDR3 region is CASSQWDRTNEKLFF. In nucleotides, the CDR3 is TGTGCCAGCAGCCAATGGGACAGAACTAATGAAAAACTGTTTTTT.

This chain's CDR3 is CASSYTGGYNEQFF. The CDR3 DNA reads as TGTGCCAGCAGTTACACAGGGGGATACAATGAGCAGTTCTTC. The chain combines TRBV27 with TRBJ2-1; 8 bases align to TRBD1. The CDR3 extends over 14 amino acids. Germline V gives CDR1 MNHEY, CDR2 SMNVEV (reference sequence). V lost 4 bases and J lost 4; bases outside the gene matches: 3.

A note on this clone: This clone may be a read error of a much larger clone one base away. Other DNA sequences in this specimen translate into the identical CDR3. The genes are TRBV7-2 and TRBJ2-5; possible D gene TRBD2, 6 bases. From germline, CDR1 is SGHTA and CDR2 FQGNSA. CDR3 length equals 14 residues. Trimming shortened V by 0 bases and J by 2 bases, and 7 bases separated the two germline ends. CDR3 residues: CASSLAGGQETQYF. CDR3 DNA sequence: TGTGCCAGCAGCTTAGCTGGGGGGCAAGAGACCCAGTACTTC.

This clone occurred a few times. The chain couples TRBV5-4 to TRBJ2-7, with D tentatively TRBD1 (6 bases). Trimming pared 4 bases from V and 2 bases from J, leaving 13 bases between. The germline V gene has CDR1 SGHNT and CDR2 YYREEE (reference sequence). CDR3 length: 14 residues. The CDR3 is CASSKAQGPYEQYF. Here the CDR3 DNA reads TGTGCCAGCAGCAAAGCACAGGGCCCCTACGAGCAGTACTTC.

The chain links TRBV19 to TRBJ1-2; perhaps TRBD1 as D (6 bases). Trimming cost V 1 base and J 4 bases, with 10 bases left between them. This CDR3 is built from 14 residues. Germline V gene sequence: CDR1 LNHDA, CDR2 SQIVND (reference sequence). The CDR3 loop reads CASSIGQGTYGYTF. The DNA for the CDR3 is TGTGCCAGTAGTATAGGTCAGGGGACCTATGGCTACACCTTC. Full variable domain (remainder filled in from reference TRBV19 and TRBJ1-2): DGGITQSPKYLFRKEGQNVTLSCEQNLNHDAMYWYRQDPGQGLRLIYYSQIVNDFQKGDIAEGYSVSREKKESFPLTVTSAQKNPTAFYLCASSIGQGTYGYTFGSGTRLTVV.

The chain is built from TRBV9 and TRBJ1-2; 9 positions agree with TRBD1. V was pared by 7 bases and J by 5 bases, with 3 bases of the junction left unmatched. Germline CDR1 SGDLS, CDR2 YYNGEE. The CDR3 spans 12 residues. CDR3 nucleotide sequence: TGTGCCAGCGGTGGGACAGGGTATGGCTACACCTTC. Its translation is CASGGTGYGYTF.

The chain joins TRBV19 to TRBJ1-1; D is possibly TRBD1 (6 bases). Germline V gives CDR1 LNHDA, CDR2 SQIVND (reference sequence). The ends were cut back, 5 bases at V and 1 base at J, with 11 bases in the middle. The CDR3 runs to 14 residues. The CDR3 DNA reads as TGTGCCAGTAGTTCGAGGGACAAGAACACTGAAGCTTTCTTT. Amino acid sequence: CASSSRDKNTEAFF.